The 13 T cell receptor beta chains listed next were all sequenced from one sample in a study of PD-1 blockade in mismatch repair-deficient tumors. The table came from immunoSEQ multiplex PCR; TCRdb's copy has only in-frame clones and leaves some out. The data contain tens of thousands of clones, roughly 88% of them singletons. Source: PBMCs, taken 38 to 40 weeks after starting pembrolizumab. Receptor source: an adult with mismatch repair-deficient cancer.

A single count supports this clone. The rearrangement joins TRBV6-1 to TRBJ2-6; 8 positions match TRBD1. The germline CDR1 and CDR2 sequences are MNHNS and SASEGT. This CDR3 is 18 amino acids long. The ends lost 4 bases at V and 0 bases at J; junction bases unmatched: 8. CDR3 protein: CASSAPGQESSGANVLTF. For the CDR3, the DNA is TGTGCCAGCAGTGCCCCGGGACAGGAGAGCTCTGGGGCCAACGTCCTGACTTTC.

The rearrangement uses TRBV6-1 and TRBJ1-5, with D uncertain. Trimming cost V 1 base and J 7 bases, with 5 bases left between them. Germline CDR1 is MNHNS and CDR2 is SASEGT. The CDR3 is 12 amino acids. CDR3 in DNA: TGTGCCAGCAGTGAAGGAGAACAGCCCCAGCATTTT. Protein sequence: CASSEGEQPQHF.

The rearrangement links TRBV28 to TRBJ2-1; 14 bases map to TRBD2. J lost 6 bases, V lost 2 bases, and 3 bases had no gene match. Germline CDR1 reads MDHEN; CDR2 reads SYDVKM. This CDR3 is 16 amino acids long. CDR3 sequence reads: CASSLSGTSGGNEQFF. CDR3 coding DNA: TGTGCCAGCAGTTTAAGCGGGACTAGCGGGGGCAATGAGCAGTTCTTC.

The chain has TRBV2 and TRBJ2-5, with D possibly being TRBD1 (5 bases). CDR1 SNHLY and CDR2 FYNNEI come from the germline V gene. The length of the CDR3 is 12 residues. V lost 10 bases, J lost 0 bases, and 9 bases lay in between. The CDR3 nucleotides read TGTGCCACCCAGGGTGACCAAGAGACCCAGTACTTC. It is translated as CATQGDQETQYF.

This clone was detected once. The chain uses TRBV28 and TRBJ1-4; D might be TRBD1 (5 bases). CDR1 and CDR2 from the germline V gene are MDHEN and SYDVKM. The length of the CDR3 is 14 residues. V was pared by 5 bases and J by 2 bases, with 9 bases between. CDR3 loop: CASSHGGTNEKLFF. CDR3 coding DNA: TGTGCCAGCAGTCACGGGGGGACTAATGAAAAACTGTTTTTT.

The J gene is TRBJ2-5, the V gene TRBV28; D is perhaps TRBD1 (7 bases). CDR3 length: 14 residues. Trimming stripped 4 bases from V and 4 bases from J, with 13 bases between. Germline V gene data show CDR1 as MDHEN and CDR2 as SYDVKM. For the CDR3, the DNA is TGTGCCAGCAGTTACTACAGGGGAGGAGAGACCCAGTACTTC. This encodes CASSYYRGGETQYF.

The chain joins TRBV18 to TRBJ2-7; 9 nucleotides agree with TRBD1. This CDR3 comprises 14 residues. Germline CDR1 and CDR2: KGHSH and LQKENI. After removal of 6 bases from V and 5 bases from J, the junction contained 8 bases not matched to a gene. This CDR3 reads CASSQLQGAHEQYF. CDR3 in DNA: TGTGCCAGCTCCCAATTACAGGGGGCTCACGAGCAGTACTTC. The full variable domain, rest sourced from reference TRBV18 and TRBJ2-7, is NAGVMQNPRHLVRRRGQEARLRCSPMKGHSHVYWYRQLPEEGLKFMVYLQKENIIDESGMPKERFSAEFPKEGPSILRIQQVVRGDSAAYFCASSQLQGAHEQYFGPGTRLTVT.

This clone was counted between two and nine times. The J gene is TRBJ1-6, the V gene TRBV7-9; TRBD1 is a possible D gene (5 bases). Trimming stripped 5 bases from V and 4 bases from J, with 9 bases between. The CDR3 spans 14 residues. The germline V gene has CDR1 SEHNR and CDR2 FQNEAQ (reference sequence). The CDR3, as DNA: TGTGCCAGCAGCCTTCAGGGATATAATTCACCCCTCCACTTT. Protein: CASSLQGYNSPLHF. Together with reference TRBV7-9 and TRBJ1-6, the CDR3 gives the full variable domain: DTGVSQNPRHKITKRGQNVTFRCDPISEHNRLYWYRQTLGQGPEFLTYFQNEAQLEKSRLLSDRFSAERPKGSFSTLEIQRTEQGDSAMYLCASSLQGYNSPLHFGNGTRLTVT.

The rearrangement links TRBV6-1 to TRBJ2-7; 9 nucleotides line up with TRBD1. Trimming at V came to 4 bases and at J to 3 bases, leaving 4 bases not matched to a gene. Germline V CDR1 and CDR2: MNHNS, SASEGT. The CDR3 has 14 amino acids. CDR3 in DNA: TGTGCCAGCAGTGGAGACAGGGGGTACTACGAGCAGTACTTC. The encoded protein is CASSGDRGYYEQYF.

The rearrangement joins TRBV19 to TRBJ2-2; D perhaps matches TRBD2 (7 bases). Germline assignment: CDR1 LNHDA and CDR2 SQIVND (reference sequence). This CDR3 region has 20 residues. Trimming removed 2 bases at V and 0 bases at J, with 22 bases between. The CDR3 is CASSIREFWEGDPNTGELFF. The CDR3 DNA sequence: TGTGCCAGTAGTATAAGAGAATTCTGGGAGGGGGACCCGAACACCGGGGAGCTGTTTTTT.

The CDR3, as DNA: TGTGCCAGCAGTCAAGACAGCCGACCTAATGAAAAACTGTTTTTT. It encodes CASSQDSRPNEKLFF. This chain connects TRBV28 to TRBJ1-4; D possibly corresponds to TRBD1 (5 bases). Looked up from germline, CDR1 is MDHEN and CDR2 is SYDVKM. The CDR3 runs to 15 residues. Between the trimmed V and J ends, which lost 5 bases and 3 bases, there was a span of 13 bases.

The CDR3 coding sequence is TGTGCCAGCATTCTACGCTCAGGTAGCGGGAGTCCGTTCTTC. Its translation is CASILRSGSGSPFF. The gene calls are TRBV21-1 and TRBJ2-1; no DNA check was done on the table's D call, TRBD2. TRBV21-1 is described as a pseudogene. This CDR3 has 14 residues.

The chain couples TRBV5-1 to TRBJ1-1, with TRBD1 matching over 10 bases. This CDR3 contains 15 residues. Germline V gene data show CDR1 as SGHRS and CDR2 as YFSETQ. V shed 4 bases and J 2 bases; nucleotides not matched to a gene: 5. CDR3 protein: CASSQWTGGNTEAFF. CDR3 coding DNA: TGCGCCAGCAGCCAGTGGACAGGGGGTAACACTGAAGCTTTCTTT. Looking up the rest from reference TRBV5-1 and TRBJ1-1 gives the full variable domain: KAGVTQTPRYLIKTRGQQVTLSCSPISGHRSVSWYQQTPGQGLQFLFEYFSETQRNKGNFPGRFSGRQFSNSRSEMNVSTLELGDSALYLCASSQWTGGNTEAFFGQGTRLTVV.